Listed below are T cell receptor beta chains from one sample, sequenced in a study of regulatory T cells in long-lasting Graves disease. One entry per CDR3 protein, called by TCRdb with MiXCR from the multiplex PCR reads. This table holds 450,000 to 650,000 distinct CDR3 sequences, around 15% found once. The same sample was also used in a study of T cells in Graves' hyperthyroidism and ophthalmopathy.

The sequences come from peripheral blood mononuclear cells (PBMCs), collected at new diagnosis, from a patient treated with antithyroid drugs. These TCRs come from a middle-aged woman with Graves disease. The CDR3 runs from the conserved cysteine through the conserved F or W. The D gene is left open where the match is weak. Clone size is shown for a subset of rows, as once, few, many or a class of expanded clone.

clone size: many
J gene: TRBJ1-1
D gene: NA
V gene: TRBV18
CDR3 DNA: TGTGCCAGCTCTAGTAGGGATAATGAAGCTTTCTTT
CDR3 protein: CASSSRDNEAFF

clone size: many
J gene: TRBJ2-1
D gene: TRBD1
V gene: TRBV20-1
CDR3 DNA: TGCAGTGCTGTTCCGGGACAGGGCTCCTACAATGAGCAGTTCTTC
CDR3 protein: CSAVPGQGSYNEQFF

clone size: few
J gene: TRBJ2-5
D gene: NA
V gene: TRBV6-2/TRBV6-3
CDR3 DNA: TGTGCCAGCATCGGGGCGTCGGAGACCCAGTACTTC
CDR3 protein: CASIGASETQYF

clone size: NA
J gene: TRBJ2-1
D gene: NA
V gene: TRBV20-1
CDR3 DNA: TGCAGTGCTAGACCTAATCAAGGGGGAGAAGAGCAGTTCTTC
CDR3 protein: CSARPNQGGEEQFF

clone size: many
J gene: TRBJ2-3
D gene: NA
V gene: TRBV7-9
CDR3 DNA: TGTGCCAGCAGCTGGGAGTCGACGGATACGCAGTATTTT
CDR3 protein: CASSWESTDTQYF

clone size: NA
J gene: TRBJ1-5
D gene: NA
V gene: TRBV6-1
CDR3 DNA: TGTGCCAGCAGTGGGGAACAGGGCCAGCCCCAGCATTTT
CDR3 protein: CASSGEQGQPQHF

clone size: NA
J gene: TRBJ1-2
D gene: NA
V gene: TRBV28
CDR3 DNA: TGTGCCAGCAGTTCCGTGGGGGATAATGGCTACACCTTC
CDR3 protein: CASSSVGDNGYTF

clone size: many
J gene: TRBJ2-5
D gene: NA
V gene: TRBV7-9
CDR3 DNA: TGTGCCAGCAGCAACTTAGAACAGGTGACCCAGTACTTC
CDR3 protein: CASSNLEQVTQYF

clone size: NA
J gene: TRBJ2-7
D gene: NA
V gene: TRBV11-3
CDR3 DNA: TGTGCCAGCGGACGTAGCTGGTCCTACGAGCAGTACTTC
CDR3 protein: CASGRSWSYEQYF

clone size: many
J gene: TRBJ2-3
D gene: NA
V gene: TRBV7-3
CDR3 DNA: TGTGCCAGCAGCCCTCCGGACAGCCATTTCACAGATACGCAGTATTTT
CDR3 protein: CASSPPDSHFTDTQYF

clone size: many
J gene: TRBJ2-3
D gene: NA
V gene: TRBV12-3/TRBV12-4
CDR3 DNA: TGTGCCAGCAGTTTAGCGCTAGGAGTCGCCCCGGGGGCGGGAGATACGCAGTATTTT
CDR3 protein: CASSLALGVAPGAGDTQYF

clone size: NA
J gene: TRBJ2-2
D gene: TRBD1
V gene: TRBV11-3
CDR3 DNA: TGTGCCAGCAGCTCCGGGACAGGGTCCGGGGAGCTGTTTTTT
CDR3 protein: CASSSGTGSGELFF

clone size: few
J gene: TRBJ1-5
D gene: NA
V gene: TRBV16
CDR3 DNA: TGTGCCAGCAGCCCCGCGACGGGGAGAAATCAGCCCCAGCATTTT
CDR3 protein: CASSPATGRNQPQHF

clone size: few
J gene: TRBJ2-5
D gene: NA
V gene: TRBV2
CDR3 DNA: TGTGCCAGCATTCGAGAGGCCTCATCGGAGACCCAGTACTTC
CDR3 protein: CASIREASSETQYF

clone size: once
J gene: TRBJ2-1
D gene: TRBD1
V gene: TRBV18
CDR3 DNA: TGTGCCAGCTCAATTGGGACAGCAGACAATGAGCAGTTCTTC
CDR3 protein: CASSIGTADNEQFF

clone size: many
J gene: TRBJ1-1
D gene: TRBD1
V gene: TRBV5-6
CDR3 DNA: TGTGCCAGCAGGGCGACAGGGGGGAACACTGAAGCTTTCTTT
CDR3 protein: CASRATGGNTEAFF

clone size: few
J gene: TRBJ1-6
D gene: NA
V gene: TRBV19
CDR3 DNA: TGTGCCAGTAAGCTGGGCTATAATTCACCCCTCCACTTT
CDR3 protein: CASKLGYNSPLHF

clone size: few
J gene: TRBJ1-5
D gene: NA
V gene: TRBV3-1
CDR3 DNA: TGTGCCAGCAGCCAAGGGGAAGTAGGAGCCCAGCATTTT
CDR3 protein: CASSQGEVGAQHF

clone size: few
J gene: TRBJ2-2
D gene: NA
V gene: TRBV4-1
CDR3 DNA: TGTGCCAGCAGACAAGGACGAGGGTACGGGGAGCTGTTTTTT
CDR3 protein: CASRQGRGYGELFF

clone size: few
J gene: TRBJ2-1
D gene: TRBD1
V gene: TRBV20-1
CDR3 DNA: TGCAGTGCTCTCCGGACAGGGGGAGTGAGTGAGCAGTTCTTC
CDR3 protein: CSALRTGGVSEQFF

clone size: once
J gene: TRBJ2-7
D gene: TRBD1
V gene: TRBV5-4
CDR3 DNA: TGTGCCAGCAGCTTCGGACAGGAAAGCTCCTACGAGCAGTACTTC
CDR3 protein: CASSFGQESSYEQYF

clone size: many
J gene: TRBJ1-6
D gene: NA
V gene: TRBV3-1
CDR3 DNA: TGTGCCAGCAGCCAAGGGAACAGTAATTCACCCCTCCACTTT
CDR3 protein: CASSQGNSNSPLHF

clone size: few
J gene: TRBJ1-1
D gene: TRBD1
V gene: TRBV4-1
CDR3 DNA: TGCGCCAGCAGCCAAGGTGCAGGGGGATCAGGCCCTGAAGCTTTCTTT
CDR3 protein: CASSQGAGGSGPEAFF

clone size: many
J gene: TRBJ2-1
D gene: TRBD2
V gene: TRBV20-1
CDR3 DNA: TGCAGTGCTAGCCCCCTAGCGGGGCTCAATGAGCAGTTCTTC
CDR3 protein: CSASPLAGLNEQFF

clone size: few
J gene: TRBJ1-1
D gene: NA
V gene: TRBV7-9
CDR3 DNA: TGTGCCAGCAGCTTAGAGGGGAGTTGGGCTGAAGCTTTCTTT
CDR3 protein: CASSLEGSWAEAFF

clone size: NA
J gene: TRBJ2-2
D gene: NA
V gene: TRBV5-1
CDR3 DNA: TGCGCCAGCAGCCCGATGGGGACTGCCGACACCGGGGAGCTGTTTTTT
CDR3 protein: CASSPMGTADTGELFF

clone size: many
J gene: TRBJ1-1
D gene: TRBD1
V gene: TRBV6-1
CDR3 DNA: TGTGCCAGCAGTCTCGACAGGGTTGAAGCTTTCTTT
CDR3 protein: CASSLDRVEAFF

clone size: few
J gene: TRBJ2-2
D gene: TRBD1
V gene: TRBV10-1
CDR3 DNA: TGCGCCAGCAGTTGGGACAGGGGGCGAACCGGGGAGCTGTTTTTT
CDR3 protein: CASSWDRGRTGELFF

clone size: NA
J gene: TRBJ1-4
D gene: NA
V gene: TRBV27
CDR3 DNA: TGTGCCAGCCGCCAACTGGCTAATGAAAAACTGTTTTTT
CDR3 protein: CASRQLANEKLFF

clone size: many
J gene: TRBJ2-7
D gene: NA
V gene: TRBV2
CDR3 DNA: TGTGCCAGCAGGGACCGTCGGGAGCAGTACTTC
CDR3 protein: CASRDRREQYF

clone size: many
J gene: TRBJ1-1
D gene: TRBD1
V gene: TRBV11-2
CDR3 DNA: TGTGCCAGCAGGACGACAGGGGGGCACACTGAAGCTTTCTTT
CDR3 protein: CASRTTGGHTEAFF

clone size: many
J gene: TRBJ1-2
D gene: NA
V gene: TRBV24-1
CDR3 DNA: TGTGCCACCCAAAAGGGACACGGTTATGGCTACACCTTC
CDR3 protein: CATQKGHGYGYTF

clone size: few
J gene: TRBJ2-2
D gene: NA
V gene: TRBV6-2/TRBV6-3
CDR3 DNA: TGTGCCAGCAGGGCGAAAACTCAGGGACACCTGAACACCGGGGAGCTGTTTTTT
CDR3 protein: CASRAKTQGHLNTGELFF

clone size: many
J gene: TRBJ2-7
D gene: NA
V gene: TRBV7-8
CDR3 DNA: TGTGCCAGCAGCTTACCGGGCTACGAGCAGTACTTC
CDR3 protein: CASSLPGYEQYF

clone size: few
J gene: TRBJ2-2
D gene: NA
V gene: TRBV2
CDR3 DNA: TGTGCCAGCAGTGAATGGCGGAACACCGGGGAGCTGTTTTTT
CDR3 protein: CASSEWRNTGELFF

clone size: NA
J gene: TRBJ1-1
D gene: NA
V gene: TRBV6-1
CDR3 DNA: TGTGCCAGCAGTAGGGGGGGCCCAAACACTGAAGCTTTCTTT
CDR3 protein: CASSRGGPNTEAFF